The 18 T cell receptor beta chains below all came from one sample that was sequenced in a study of cytomegalovirus exposure and HLA in healthy donors. It was with 60 Vbeta and 13 Jbeta primers that the PCR ran. Assay: immunoSEQ multiplex PCR; the TCRdb copy retains only in-frame clones and omits some. The table lists about 160,000 clones, about 75% of them singletons. The source material was PBMCs. The receptors stem from a man younger than 35 in good health and CMV-seropositive.

This clone was counted only a few times. The CDR3 DNA reads as TGTGCCAGCAGCCAAGATAGCGGAGGTGGGAATGAAAAACTGTTTTTT. It yields the protein CASSQDSGGGNEKLFF. The chain recombines TRBV4-2 with TRBJ1-4; D remains unclear. This CDR3 spans 16 amino acids. Germline V gives CDR1 LGHNA, CDR2 YNFKEQ. V was pared by 0 bases and J by 5 bases, with 13 bases between.

The rearrangement links TRBV27 to TRBJ2-1; 7 bases map to TRBD2. This CDR3 is 14 amino acids long. Germline V gene data show CDR1 as MNHEY and CDR2 as SMNVEV (reference sequence). The ends lost 3 bases at V and 6 bases at J; junction bases unmatched: 5. The chain's CDR3 is CASSFLPGGNEQFF. The CDR3 DNA reads TGTGCCAGCAGTTTCCTCCCGGGGGGCAATGAGCAGTTCTTC.

The CDR3 coding sequence is TGTGCCAGCACCCAAGGGGCCACCAACACCGGGGAGCTGTTTTTT. Its protein is CASTQGATNTGELFF. The J gene is TRBJ2-2, the V gene TRBV6-5; D perhaps matches TRBD1 (5 bases). Trimming stripped 7 bases from V and 2 bases from J, with 14 bases between. The CDR3 extends over 15 amino acids. Germline V gene sequence: CDR1 MNHEY, CDR2 SVGAGI.

The chain employs TRBV14 and TRBJ1-1; D is possibly TRBD1 (5 bases). The CDR3 has 13 residues. Trimming took off 10 bases at V and 5 bases at J, with 17 bases between the two ends. The germline gives CDR1 SGHDN, CDR2 FVKESK. The CDR3 sequence: CATIGRGWTEAFF. In DNA form, the CDR3 reads TGTGCCACCATCGGGAGGGGATGGACTGAAGCTTTCTTT.

Remarks on this clone: At one of its ends the junction is not consistent with the germline gene, which may arise from a read error. The chain employs TRBV7-7 and TRBJ2-3; 16 positions match TRBD2. From germline, CDR1 is SSHAT and CDR2 FNYEAQ (reference sequence). The CDR3 loop spans 18 amino acids. CDR3 in amino acids: CASSPGTSGGAGTDTQYF. The DNA for the CDR3 is TGTGCTAGCAGCCCTGGGACTAGCGGGGGGGCCGGAACAGATACGCAGTATTTT.

This clone was seen just once. V usage is TRBV6-1 and J usage is TRBJ2-7, with D maybe TRBD2 (5 bases). The germline V and J ends were trimmed by 6 bases and 3 bases, with 12 bases remaining between them. CDR3 length: 13 residues. The germline CDR1 and CDR2 sequences are MNHNS and SASEGT. Here the CDR3 reads CASRNSAGYEQYV. The DNA of the CDR3 is TGTGCCAGCAGAAACTCGGCGGGCTACGAGCAGTACGTC.

This chain uses TRBV6-1 with TRBJ2-7; 7 bases map to TRBD1. This CDR3 is 13 amino acids long. The J segment lost 2 bases and the V segment lost 5 bases, leaving 3 bases of the junction unmatched. The germline V gene has CDR1 MNHNS and CDR2 SASEGT. In nucleotides, the CDR3 is TGTGCCAGCAGTTTGACAGGGCCCTACGAGCAGTACGTC. Encoded protein: CASSLTGPYEQYV.

The chain combines TRBV18 with TRBJ2-1, with 8 bases fitting TRBD1. Per germline, CDR1 KGHSH and CDR2 LQKENI. The CDR3 spans 12 residues. J gave up 9 bases and V 5 bases, and 3 bases lay outside the gene matches. The CDR3 DNA is TGTGCCAGCTCAGCTGACAGGGGTGAGCAGTTCTTC. Amino acid sequence: CASSADRGEQFF.

The chain is built from TRBV6-1 and TRBJ1-6; no clear D gene. Germline V CDR1 and CDR2: MNHNS, SASEGT. V was trimmed by 2 bases and J by 8 bases, leaving 13 bases between them. The CDR3 covers 15 residues. Here the CDR3 reads CASSETEAHYSPLHF. The CDR3 coding sequence is TGTGCCAGCAGTGAAACGGAGGCCCACTATTCACCCCTCCACTTT.

This chain's CDR3 is CASSEFGGSNSPLHF. The CDR3 DNA is TGTGCCAGCAGTGAATTTGGGGGGAGTAATTCACCCCTCCACTTT. The chain links TRBV6-1 to TRBJ1-6; a possible D gene is TRBD1 (5 bases). Germline values: CDR1 MNHNS, CDR2 SASEGT. There are 15 residues in the CDR3. Between the trimmed V and J ends, which lost 2 bases and 6 bases, there was a span of 11 bases.

J is TRBJ1-2 and V is TRBV7-9; D is possibly TRBD1 (6 bases). Germline CDR1 and CDR2: SEHNR and FQNEAQ (reference sequence). CDR3 length: 14 residues. The germline V and J ends were trimmed by 3 bases and 1 base, with 9 bases remaining between them. The CDR3 protein is CASSFPGVNYGYTF. The CDR3 coding sequence is TGTGCCAGCAGCTTTCCAGGGGTTAACTATGGCTACACCTTC.

This clone was counted once. V is TRBV28 and J is TRBJ1-3, with D unclear. The CDR3 sequence is 14 residues long. Looked up from germline, CDR1 is MDHEN and CDR2 is SYDVKM. Trimming removed 3 bases at V and 6 bases at J, with 12 bases between. In DNA form, the CDR3 reads TGTGCCAGCAGTTTGGGCAGCAACCTAAACACCATATATTTT. Translating it yields CASSLGSNLNTIYF. The entire variable domain, with the rest obtained from reference TRBV28 and TRBJ1-3, is as follows: DVKVTQSSRYLVKRTGEKVFLECVQDMDHENMFWYRQDPGLGLRLIYFSYDVKMKEKGDIPEGYSVSREKKERFSLILESASTNQTSMYLCASSLGSNLNTIYFGEGSWLTVV.

DNA for the CDR3: TGTGCCAGCAGCTTACCGGAGGGAAAGGGAAACATTCAGTACTTC. This codes for CASSLPEGKGNIQYF. This rearrangement joins TRBV11-2 to TRBJ2-4, with D possibly TRBD2 on 6 matching bases. Trimming cost V 2 bases and J 6 bases, with 14 bases left between them. Germline CDR1 reads SGHAT; CDR2 reads FQNNGV. The CDR3 has 15 amino acids.

This clone turned up a few times. V gene TRBV15 combines with J gene TRBJ1-5, with a possible D match to TRBD1 (5 bases). From germline, CDR1 is LNHNV and CDR2 YYDKDF (reference sequence). Deletions cut 0 bases from V and 4 bases from J, with 10 bases between. The CDR3 is 15 residues long. The DNA for the CDR3 is TGTGCCACCAGCAGAGATAGGGCAGGGAATCAGCCCCAGCATTTT. It encodes CATSRDRAGNQPQHF.

V is TRBV19 and J is TRBJ2-1, with TRBD1 as a possible D gene (6 bases). Looked up from germline, CDR1 is LNHDA and CDR2 is SQIVND (reference sequence). The CDR3 is made up of 15 amino acids. V gave up 5 bases and J gave up 3 bases, with 14 bases separating them. CDR3 region: CASSLHRVGYNEQFF. In DNA, the CDR3 is TGTGCCAGTAGTCTTCACAGGGTCGGCTACAATGAGCAGTTCTTC.

This sequence joins TRBV2 and TRBJ1-2; 7 positions match TRBD1. This CDR3 is built from 13 residues. Germline V CDR1 and CDR2: SNHLY, FYNNEI. V was clipped by 6 bases and J by 4 bases; unmatched bases: 5. The CDR3 is CASRPGQSYGYTF. CDR3 in DNA: TGTGCCAGCAGGCCGGGACAGTCCTATGGCTACACCTTC.

This clone was seen more than once but under ten times. This rearrangement joins TRBV11-2 to TRBJ2-7; D may be TRBD2 (6 bases). The V and J ends lost 5 bases and 3 bases respectively, with 11 bases between them. The CDR3 consists of 13 residues. The germline V gene encodes CDR1 SGHAT and CDR2 FQNNGV. CDR3 sequence reads: CASSHGGIYEQYV. The CDR3 DNA reads TGTGCCAGCAGCCACGGAGGGATCTACGAGCAGTACGTC.

The genes are TRBV10-2 and TRBJ2-2, with a possible D match to TRBD2 (7 bases). The CDR3 runs to 17 residues. Germline CDR1 and CDR2: WSHSY and SAAADI. Trimming stripped 8 bases from V and 0 bases from J, with 19 bases between. The DNA for the CDR3 is TGCGCCAGCTACCCCGGACGGGGGGCCGCGAACACCGGGGAGCTGTTTTTT. Its protein product is CASYPGRGAANTGELFF.